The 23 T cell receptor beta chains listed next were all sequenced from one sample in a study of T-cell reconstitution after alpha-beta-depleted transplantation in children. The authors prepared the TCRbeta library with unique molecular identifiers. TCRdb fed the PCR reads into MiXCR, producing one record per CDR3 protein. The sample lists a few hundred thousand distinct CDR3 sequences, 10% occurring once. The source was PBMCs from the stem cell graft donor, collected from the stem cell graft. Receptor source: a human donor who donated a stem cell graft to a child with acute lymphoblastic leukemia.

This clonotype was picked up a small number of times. CDR3 nucleotide sequence: TGTGCCAGTACCGCCAGGACTAGCGGGAGCCCTGAGCAGTTCTTC. It yields the protein CASTARTSGSPEQFF. The chain couples TRBV19 to TRBJ2-1; TRBD2 agrees at 13 bases. Germline loops: CDR1 LNHDA, CDR2 SQIVND (reference sequence). The CDR3 is made up of 15 amino acids. J lost 9 bases, V lost 7 bases, and 9 bases had no gene match.

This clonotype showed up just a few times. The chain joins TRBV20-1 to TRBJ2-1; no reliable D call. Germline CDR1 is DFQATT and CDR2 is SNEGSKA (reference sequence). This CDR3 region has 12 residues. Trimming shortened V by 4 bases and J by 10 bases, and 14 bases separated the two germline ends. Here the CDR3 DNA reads TGCAGTGCTATGGTTAGATCCTTCGAGCAGTTCTTC. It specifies CSAMVRSFEQFF.

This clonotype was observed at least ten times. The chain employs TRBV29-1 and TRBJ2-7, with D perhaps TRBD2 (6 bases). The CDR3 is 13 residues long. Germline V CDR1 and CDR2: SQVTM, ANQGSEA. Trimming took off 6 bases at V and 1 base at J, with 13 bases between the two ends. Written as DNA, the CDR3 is TGCAGCGTCCGGGAGAGAGGATCCTACGAGCAGTACTTC. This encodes CSVRERGSYEQYF.

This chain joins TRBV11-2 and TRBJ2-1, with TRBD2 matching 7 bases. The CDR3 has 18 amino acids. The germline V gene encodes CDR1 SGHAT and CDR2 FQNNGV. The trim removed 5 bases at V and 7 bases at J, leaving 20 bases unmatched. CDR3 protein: CASSLNPADPSGVNEQFF. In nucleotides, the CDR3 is TGTGCCAGCAGCCTGAATCCAGCGGACCCCAGCGGGGTAAATGAGCAGTTCTTC. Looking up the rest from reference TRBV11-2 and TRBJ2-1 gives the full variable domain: EAGVAQSPRYKIIEKRQSVAFWCNPISGHATLYWYQQILGQGPKLLIQFQNNGVVDDSQLPKDRFSAERLKGVDSTLKIQPAKLEDSAVYLCASSLNPADPSGVNEQFFGPGTRLTVL.

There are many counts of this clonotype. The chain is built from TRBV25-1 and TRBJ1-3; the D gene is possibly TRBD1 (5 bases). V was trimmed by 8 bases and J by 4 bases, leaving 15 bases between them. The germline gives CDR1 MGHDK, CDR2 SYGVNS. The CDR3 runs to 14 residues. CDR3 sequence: CASRIGGPGNTIYF. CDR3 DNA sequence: TGTGCCAGCCGGATCGGGGGACCCGGAAACACCATATATTTT. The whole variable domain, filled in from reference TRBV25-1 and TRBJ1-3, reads EADIYQTPRYLVIGTGKKITLECSQTMGHDKMYWYQQDPGMELHLIHYSYGVNSTEKGDLSSESTVSRIRTEHFPLTLESARPSHTSQYLCASRIGGPGNTIYFGEGSWLTVV.

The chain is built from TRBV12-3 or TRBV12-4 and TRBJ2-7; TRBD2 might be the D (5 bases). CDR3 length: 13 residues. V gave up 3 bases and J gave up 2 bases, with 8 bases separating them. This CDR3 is CASSFASTYEQYF. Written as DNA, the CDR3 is TGTGCCAGCAGTTTCGCTAGCACCTACGAGCAGTACTTC.

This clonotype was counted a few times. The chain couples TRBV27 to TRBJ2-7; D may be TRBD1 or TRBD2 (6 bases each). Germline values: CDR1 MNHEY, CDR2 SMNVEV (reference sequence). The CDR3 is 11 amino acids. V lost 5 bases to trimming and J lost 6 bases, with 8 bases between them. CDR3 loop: CASSEGGEQYF. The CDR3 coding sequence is TGTGCCAGCAGTGAGGGGGGCGAGCAGTACTTC.

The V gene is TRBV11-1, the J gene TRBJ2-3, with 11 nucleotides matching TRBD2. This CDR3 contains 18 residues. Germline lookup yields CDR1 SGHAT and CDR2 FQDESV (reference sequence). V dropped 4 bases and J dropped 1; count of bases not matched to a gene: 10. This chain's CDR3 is CASSSTSGDASGTDTQYF. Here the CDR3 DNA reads TGTGCCAGCAGCTCGACTAGCGGGGATGCTTCGGGCACAGATACGCAGTATTTT.

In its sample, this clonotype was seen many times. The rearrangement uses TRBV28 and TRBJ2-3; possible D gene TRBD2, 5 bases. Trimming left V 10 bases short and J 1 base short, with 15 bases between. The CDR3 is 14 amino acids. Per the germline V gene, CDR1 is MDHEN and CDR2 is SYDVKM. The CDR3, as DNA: TGTGCCACCATTCGAGTTAGCGGCACAGATACGCAGTATTTT. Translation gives CATIRVSGTDTQYF.

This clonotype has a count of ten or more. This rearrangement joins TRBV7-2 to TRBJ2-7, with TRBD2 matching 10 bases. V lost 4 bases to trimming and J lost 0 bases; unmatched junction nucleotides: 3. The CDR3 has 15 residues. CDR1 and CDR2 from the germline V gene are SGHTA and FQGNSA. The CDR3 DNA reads TGTGCCAGCAGCTGGTCTAGCGGGAGCTCCTACGAGCAGTACTTC. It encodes CASSWSSGSSYEQYF.

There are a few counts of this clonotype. CDR3 residues: CASSYTSGSADTQYF. The CDR3 coding sequence is TGTGCCAGCAGTTACACTAGCGGGAGCGCAGATACGCAGTATTTT. The rearrangement links TRBV6-2 or TRBV6-3 to TRBJ2-3, with 11 bases fitting TRBD2. CDR3 size: 15 residues. V lost 2 bases to trimming and J lost 4 bases; unmatched junction nucleotides: 2. Germline CDR1 is MNHEY and CDR2 is SVGEGT.

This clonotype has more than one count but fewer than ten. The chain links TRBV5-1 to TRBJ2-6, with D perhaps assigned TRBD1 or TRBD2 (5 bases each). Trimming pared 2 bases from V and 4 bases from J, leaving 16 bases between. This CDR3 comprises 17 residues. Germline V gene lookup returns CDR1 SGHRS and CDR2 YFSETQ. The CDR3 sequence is CASSFLTTGLGANVLTF. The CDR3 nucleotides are TGCGCCAGCAGCTTCCTCACGACGGGGCTGGGGGCCAACGTCCTGACTTTC.

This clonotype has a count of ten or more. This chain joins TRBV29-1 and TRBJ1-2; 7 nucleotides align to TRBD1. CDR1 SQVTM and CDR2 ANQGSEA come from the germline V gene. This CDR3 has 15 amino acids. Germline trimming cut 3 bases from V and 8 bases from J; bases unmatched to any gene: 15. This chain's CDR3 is CSVDSDRAEILGYTF. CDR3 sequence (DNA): TGCAGCGTTGACTCCGACAGGGCCGAAATATTAGGCTACACCTTC.

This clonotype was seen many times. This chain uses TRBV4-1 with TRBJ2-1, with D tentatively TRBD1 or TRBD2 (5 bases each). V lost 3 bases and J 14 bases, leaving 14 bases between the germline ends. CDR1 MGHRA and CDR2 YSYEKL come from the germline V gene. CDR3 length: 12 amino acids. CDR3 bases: TGCGCCAGCAGCCACGGGACCGATGCCGAGTTCTTC. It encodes CASSHGTDAEFF.

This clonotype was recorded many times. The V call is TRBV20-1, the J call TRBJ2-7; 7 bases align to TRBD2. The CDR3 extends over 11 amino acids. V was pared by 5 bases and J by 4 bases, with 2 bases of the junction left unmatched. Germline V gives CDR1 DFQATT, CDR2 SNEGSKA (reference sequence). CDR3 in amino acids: CSAGREYEQYF. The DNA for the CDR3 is TGCAGTGCTGGGAGGGAATACGAGCAGTACTTC.

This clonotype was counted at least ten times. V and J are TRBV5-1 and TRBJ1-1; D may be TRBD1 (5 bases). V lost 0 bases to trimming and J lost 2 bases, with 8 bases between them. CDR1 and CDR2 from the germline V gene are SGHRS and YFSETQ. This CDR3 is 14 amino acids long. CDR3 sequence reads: CASSLGQFNTEAFF. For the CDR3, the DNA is TGCGCCAGCAGCTTGGGACAGTTTAACACTGAAGCTTTCTTT.

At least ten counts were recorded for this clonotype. The DNA for the CDR3 is TGTGCCAGCAGCGTAGGGGCGGGAGGGCCCTACGAGCAGTACTTC. It yields the protein CASSVGAGGPYEQYF. The V call is TRBV9, the J call TRBJ2-7, with 9 positions matching TRBD2. The germline V gene encodes CDR1 SGDLS and CDR2 YYNGEE. CDR3 length: 15 amino acids. The J segment lost 2 bases and the V segment lost 0 bases, leaving 3 bases of the junction unmatched.

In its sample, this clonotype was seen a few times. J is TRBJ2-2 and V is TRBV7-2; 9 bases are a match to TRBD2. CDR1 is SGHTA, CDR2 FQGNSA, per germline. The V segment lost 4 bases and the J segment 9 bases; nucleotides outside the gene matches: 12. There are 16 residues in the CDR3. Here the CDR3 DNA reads TGTGCCAGCAGCTCTGCGTTGGCCAGCGGGGGGAGGGAGCTGTTTTTT. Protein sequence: CASSSALASGGRELFF.

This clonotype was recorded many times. The chain's CDR3 is CSVEDSRGTYNEQFF. The CDR3 DNA follows: TGCAGCGTTGAAGACTCAAGGGGCACCTACAATGAGCAGTTCTTC. The rearrangement joins TRBV29-1 to TRBJ2-1, with TRBD1 as a possible D gene (5 bases). V gave up 0 bases and J gave up 2 bases, with 11 bases separating them. The germline V gene has CDR1 SQVTM and CDR2 ANQGSEA. This CDR3 contains 15 residues.

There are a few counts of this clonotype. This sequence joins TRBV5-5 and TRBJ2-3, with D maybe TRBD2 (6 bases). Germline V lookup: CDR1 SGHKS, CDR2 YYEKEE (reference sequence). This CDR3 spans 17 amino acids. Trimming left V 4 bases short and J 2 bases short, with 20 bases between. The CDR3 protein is CASSPNRGTGTTDTQYF. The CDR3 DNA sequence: TGTGCCAGCAGCCCAAACCGGGGGACGGGAACCACAGATACGCAGTATTTT.

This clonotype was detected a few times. CDR3 nucleotides: TGCGCCAGCAGCCGGCAGGGCACTGAAGCTTTCTTT. Translated, it gives CASSRQGTEAFF. This chain joins TRBV4-1 and TRBJ1-1; D possibly corresponds to TRBD1 (5 bases). CDR1 and CDR2 from the germline V gene are MGHRA and YSYEKL. The CDR3 runs 12 residues. Trimming took off 4 bases at V and 4 bases at J, with 7 bases between the two ends.

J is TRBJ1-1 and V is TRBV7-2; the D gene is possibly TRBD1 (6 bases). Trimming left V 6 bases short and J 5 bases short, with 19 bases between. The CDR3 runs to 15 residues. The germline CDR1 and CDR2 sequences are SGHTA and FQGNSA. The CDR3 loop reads CASRPPGGGRTEAFF. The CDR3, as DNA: TGTGCCAGCAGACCCCCTGGTGGGGGCCGAACTGAAGCTTTCTTT.

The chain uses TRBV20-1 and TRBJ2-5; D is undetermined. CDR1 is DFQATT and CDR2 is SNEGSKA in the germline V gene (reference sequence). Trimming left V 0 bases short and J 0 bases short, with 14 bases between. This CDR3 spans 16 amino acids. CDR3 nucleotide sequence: TGCAGTGCTAGAGAGTCGGAACGTTGGGACCAAGAGACCCAGTACTTC. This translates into CSARESERWDQETQYF.